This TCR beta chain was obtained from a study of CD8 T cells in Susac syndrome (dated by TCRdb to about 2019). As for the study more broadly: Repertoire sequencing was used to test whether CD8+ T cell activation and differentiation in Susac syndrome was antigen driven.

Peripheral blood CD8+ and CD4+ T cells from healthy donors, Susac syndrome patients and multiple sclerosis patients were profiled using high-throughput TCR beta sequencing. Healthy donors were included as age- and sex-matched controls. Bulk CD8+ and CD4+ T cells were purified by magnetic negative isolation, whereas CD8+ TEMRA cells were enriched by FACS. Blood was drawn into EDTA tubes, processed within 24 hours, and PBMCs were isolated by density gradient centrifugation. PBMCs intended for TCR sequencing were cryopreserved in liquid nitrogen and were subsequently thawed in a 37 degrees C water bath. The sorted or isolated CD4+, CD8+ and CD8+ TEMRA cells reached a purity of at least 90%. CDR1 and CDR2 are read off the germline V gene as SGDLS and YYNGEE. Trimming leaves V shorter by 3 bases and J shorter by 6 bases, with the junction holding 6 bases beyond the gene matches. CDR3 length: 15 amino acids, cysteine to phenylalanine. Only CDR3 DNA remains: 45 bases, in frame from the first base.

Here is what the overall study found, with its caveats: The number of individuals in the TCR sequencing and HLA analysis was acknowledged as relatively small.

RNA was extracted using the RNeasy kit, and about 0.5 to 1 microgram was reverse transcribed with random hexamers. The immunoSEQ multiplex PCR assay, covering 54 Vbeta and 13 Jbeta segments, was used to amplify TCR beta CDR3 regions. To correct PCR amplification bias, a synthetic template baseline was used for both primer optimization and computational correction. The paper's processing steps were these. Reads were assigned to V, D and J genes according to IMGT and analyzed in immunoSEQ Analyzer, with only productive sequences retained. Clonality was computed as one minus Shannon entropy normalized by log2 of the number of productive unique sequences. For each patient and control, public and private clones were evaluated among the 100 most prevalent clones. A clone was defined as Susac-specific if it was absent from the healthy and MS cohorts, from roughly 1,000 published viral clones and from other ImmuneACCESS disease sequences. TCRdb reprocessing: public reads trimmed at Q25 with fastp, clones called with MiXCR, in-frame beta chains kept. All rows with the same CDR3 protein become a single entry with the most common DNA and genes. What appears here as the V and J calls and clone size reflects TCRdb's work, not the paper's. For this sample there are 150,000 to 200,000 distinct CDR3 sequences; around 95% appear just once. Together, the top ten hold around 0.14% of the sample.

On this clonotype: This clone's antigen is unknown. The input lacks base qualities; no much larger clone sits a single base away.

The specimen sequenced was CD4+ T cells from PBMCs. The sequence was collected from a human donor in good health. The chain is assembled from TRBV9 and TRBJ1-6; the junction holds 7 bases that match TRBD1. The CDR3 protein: CASSAAQGPNSPLHF. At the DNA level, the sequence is TGTGCCAGCAGCGCAGCACAGGGGCCTAATTCACCCCTCCACTTT.